This is a list of T cell receptor beta chains from one sample in a study of OX40 agonist ivuxolimab in advanced cancers. TCRdb keeps only in-frame clones here, not all; method: immunoSEQ multiplex PCR. This table holds around 61,000 clones, roughly 84% found once. Sequences were derived from CD4+ or CD8+ T cells sorted from blood, sampled in a trial of the OX40 agonist ivuxolimab. These receptors all come from an adult with an advanced solid tumor such as melanoma, head and neck, liver or kidney cancer. Each CDR3 is given with its conserved first and last residue. A D gene is named only where the DNA matches it firmly. Not all rows give a size; the values are once, few, many and, for expanded clones, a class.

TGTGCCAGCAGCTTGGCGCCGGGATCAGGGGATACGCAGTATTTT | CASSLAPGSGDTQYF | TRBV5-5 | - | TRBJ2-3 | -
TGTGCCAGCAGCTTAGAGGGGTCCCCCAGTCAGCCCCAGCATTTT | CASSLEGSPSQPQHF | TRBV7-2 | - | TRBJ1-5 | -
TGTGCCAGCAGCCCCGGATCCGGGGTTAAAGCGCAGTTCTTC | CASSPGSGVKAQFF | TRBV7-2 | - | TRBJ2-1 | -
TGTGCCAGCAGCTTAGGCTACAATGAGCAGTTCTTC | CASSLGYNEQFF | TRBV11-2 | - | TRBJ2-1 | -
TGTGCCAGCAGTGATCGGGTGAAGCTTGGATATGGCTACACCTTC | CASSDRVKLGYGYTF | TRBV6-1 | - | TRBJ1-2 | -
TGTGCCAGCAGCTGGGACAGGTATGGCTACACCTTC | CASSWDRYGYTF | TRBV5-5 | - | TRBJ1-2 | TRBD1
TGTGCCAGCAGCTTGGGACGAGGTCAGCCCCAGCATTTT | CASSLGRGQPQHF | TRBV5-4 | - | TRBJ1-5 | -
TGTGCCAGCAGGCTGACTAGCGATGAGCAGTTCTTC | CASRLTSDEQFF | TRBV2 | - | TRBJ2-1 | TRBD2
TGTGCCAGCAGTGACGGACTAGCGGGAGTTCATGATGAGCAGTTCTTC | CASSDGLAGVHDEQFF | TRBV6-1 | - | TRBJ2-1 | TRBD2
TGCGCCAGCAGCTTGGCGCACGGTACAGATACGCAGTATTTT | CASSLAHGTDTQYF | TRBV5-1 | - | TRBJ2-3 | -
TGTGCCATCAGTGCATCGGGGGACTACGAGCAGTACTTC | CAISASGDYEQYF | TRBV10-3 | once | TRBJ2-7 | -
TGTGCCAGCAGCTTGGGGACACGGTCCCTCTATGGCTACACCTTC | CASSLGTRSLYGYTF | TRBV7-2 | - | TRBJ1-2 | -
TGCAGCGTTGTTGAAGAAATACCTGAAGCTTTCTTT | CSVVEEIPEAFF | TRBV29-1 | - | TRBJ1-1 | -
TGTGCCAGCAGCTCACAGGGGTTTAATGAAAAACTGTTTTTT | CASSSQGFNEKLFF | TRBV7-3 | - | TRBJ1-4 | TRBD1
TGCGCCAGCAGTAACATGCTCTCACCCCTCCACTTT | CASSNMLSPLHF | TRBV4-1 | - | TRBJ1-6 | -
TGCGCCAGCAGCTCGACCGGGACTCTAGATACGCAGTATTTT | CASSSTGTLDTQYF | TRBV5-1 | - | TRBJ2-3 | -
TGTGCCTGGAGGGGGCGCGGGGACAGGGGGGTAGGAGGCTACACCTTC | CAWRGRGDRGVGGYTF | TRBV30 | - | TRBJ1-2 | TRBD1
TGTGCCAGCAGTGGCAGGACAACTAACTATGGCTACACCTTC | CASSGRTTNYGYTF | TRBV2 | - | TRBJ1-2 | -
TGTGCCAGCGGAAAAAACAATCAGCCCCAGCATTTT | CASGKNNQPQHF | TRBV6-1 | once | TRBJ1-5 | -
TGCGCCAGCAGCCCAAGCGGGTCCTACTACAATGAGCAGTTCTTC | CASSPSGSYYNEQFF | TRBV5-1 | - | TRBJ2-1 | -
TGTGCCAGCAGTTCCCCCTCGTTAGCGGGAGGGAGAGGGGATACGCAGTATTTT | CASSSPSLAGGRGDTQYF | TRBV28 | once | TRBJ2-3 | TRBD2
TGTGCCAGCAGTTACTCCCTCACAGATACGCAGTATTTT | CASSYSLTDTQYF | TRBV6-5 | - | TRBJ2-3 | -
TGTGCCAGCAGCCTGGAGGTAGATACGCAGTATTTT | CASSLEVDTQYF | TRBV5-4 | - | TRBJ2-3 | -
TGTGCCAGCACCCCCAAGGGGCAAGCTCGCGACGAGCAGTACTTC | CASTPKGQARDEQYF | TRBV28 | - | TRBJ2-7 | -
TGCGCCAGCAGCGCCGGGACTAGCGGGAGGGGAGCAGATACGCAGTATTTT | CASSAGTSGRGADTQYF | TRBV5-1 | - | TRBJ2-3 | TRBD2
TGTGCCAGCAGCTTAGGGACAGTCCAAGAGACCCAGTACTTC | CASSLGTVQETQYF | TRBV13 | once | TRBJ2-5 | -
TGTGCCAGCACGAGCGGGACAGGGGACCTGAATGAGCAGTTCTTC | CASTSGTGDLNEQFF | TRBV7-2 | - | TRBJ2-1 | TRBD1
TGTGCCAGCAGCTCGGGACCCGTGGAGTTCTTC | CASSSGPVEFF | TRBV11-2 | - | TRBJ2-1 | -
TGCGCCAGCAGCCAAGAGGGACACTTGAACACTGAAGCTTTCTTT | CASSQEGHLNTEAFF | TRBV4-1 | - | TRBJ1-1 | -
TGCAGCGTTGGGATAGGGGGTTTTGGGGAGCAGTTCTTC | CSVGIGGFGEQFF | TRBV29-1 | - | TRBJ2-1 | -